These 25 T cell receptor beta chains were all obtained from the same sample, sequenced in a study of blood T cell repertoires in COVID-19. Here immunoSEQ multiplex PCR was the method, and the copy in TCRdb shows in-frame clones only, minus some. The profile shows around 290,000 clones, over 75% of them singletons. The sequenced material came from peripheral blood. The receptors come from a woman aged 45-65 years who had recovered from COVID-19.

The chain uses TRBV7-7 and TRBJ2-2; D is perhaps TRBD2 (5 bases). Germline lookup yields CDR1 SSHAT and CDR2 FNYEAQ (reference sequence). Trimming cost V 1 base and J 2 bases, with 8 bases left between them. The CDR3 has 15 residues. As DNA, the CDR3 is TGTGCCAGCAGCTTAGTTGAGGGTAACACCGGGGAGCTGTTTTTT. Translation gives CASSLVEGNTGELFF.

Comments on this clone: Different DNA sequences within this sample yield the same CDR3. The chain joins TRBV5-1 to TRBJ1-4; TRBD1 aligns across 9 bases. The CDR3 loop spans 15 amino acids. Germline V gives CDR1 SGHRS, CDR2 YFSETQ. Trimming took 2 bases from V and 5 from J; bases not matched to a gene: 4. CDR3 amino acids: CASSLQGATNEKLFF. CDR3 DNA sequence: TGCGCCAGCAGCTTACAGGGGGCGACGAATGAAAAACTGTTTTTT.

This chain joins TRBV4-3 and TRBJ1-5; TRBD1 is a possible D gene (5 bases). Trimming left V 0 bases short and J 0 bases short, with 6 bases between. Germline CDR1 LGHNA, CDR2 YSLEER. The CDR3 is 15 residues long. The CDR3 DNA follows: TGCGCCAGCAGCCAAGACAGGGATAGCAATCAGCCCCAGCATTTT. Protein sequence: CASSQDRDSNQPQHF.

CDR3 nucleotide sequence: TGTGCCAGCAGTTTTAGCGGGGGGGGCGAGCAGTACTTC. Amino acid sequence: CASSFSGGGEQYF. This sequence joins TRBV27 and TRBJ2-7; 11 bases line up with TRBD2. CDR1 is MNHEY, CDR2 SMNVEV, per germline (reference sequence). The trim removed 3 bases at V and 6 bases at J, leaving 1 base unmatched. The CDR3 consists of 13 residues.

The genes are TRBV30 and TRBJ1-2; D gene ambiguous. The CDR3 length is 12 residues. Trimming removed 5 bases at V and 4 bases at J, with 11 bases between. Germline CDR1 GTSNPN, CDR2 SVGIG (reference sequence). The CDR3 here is CAWGRELYGYTF. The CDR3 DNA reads TGTGCCTGGGGGAGAGAACTCTATGGCTACACCTTC.

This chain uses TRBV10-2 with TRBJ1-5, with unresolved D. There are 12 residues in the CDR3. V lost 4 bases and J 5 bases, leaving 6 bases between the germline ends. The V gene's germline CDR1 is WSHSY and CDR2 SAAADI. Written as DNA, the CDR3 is TGCGCCAGCAGTGGGGGAGATCAGCCCCAGCATTTT. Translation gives CASSGGDQPQHF.

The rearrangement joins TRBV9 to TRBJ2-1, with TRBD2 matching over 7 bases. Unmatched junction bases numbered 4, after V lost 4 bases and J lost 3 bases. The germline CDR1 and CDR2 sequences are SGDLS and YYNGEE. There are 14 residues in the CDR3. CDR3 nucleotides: TGTGCCAGCAGCCGGACTAGGGGCTACAATGAGCAGTTCTTC. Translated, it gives CASSRTRGYNEQFF.

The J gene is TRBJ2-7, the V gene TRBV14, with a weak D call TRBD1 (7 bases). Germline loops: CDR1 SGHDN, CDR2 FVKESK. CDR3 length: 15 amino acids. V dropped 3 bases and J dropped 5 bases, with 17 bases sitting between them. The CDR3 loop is CASSHPTEGADEQYF. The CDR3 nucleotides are TGTGCCAGCAGCCATCCTACGGAGGGGGCGGACGAGCAGTACTTC.

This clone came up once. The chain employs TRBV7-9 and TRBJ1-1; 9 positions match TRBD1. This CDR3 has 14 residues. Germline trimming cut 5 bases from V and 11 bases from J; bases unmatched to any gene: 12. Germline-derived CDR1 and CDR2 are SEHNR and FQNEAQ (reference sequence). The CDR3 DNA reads TGTGCCAGCAGCCAAGGGGGACAGGGTGTGAAGGCTTTCTTT. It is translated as CASSQGGQGVKAFF.

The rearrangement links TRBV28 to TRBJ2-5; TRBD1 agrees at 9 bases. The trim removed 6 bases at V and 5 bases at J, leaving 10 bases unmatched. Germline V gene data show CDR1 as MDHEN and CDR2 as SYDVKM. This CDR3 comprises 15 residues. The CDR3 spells CASRSGTGWVETQYF. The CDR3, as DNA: TGTGCCAGCAGGTCAGGGACAGGGTGGGTTGAGACCCAGTACTTC.

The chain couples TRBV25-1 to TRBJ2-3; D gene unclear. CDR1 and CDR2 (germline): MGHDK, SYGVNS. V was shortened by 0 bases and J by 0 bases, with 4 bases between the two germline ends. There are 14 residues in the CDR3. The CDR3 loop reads CASSEYGSTDTQYF. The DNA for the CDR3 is TGTGCCAGCAGTGAATACGGGAGCACAGATACGCAGTATTTT.

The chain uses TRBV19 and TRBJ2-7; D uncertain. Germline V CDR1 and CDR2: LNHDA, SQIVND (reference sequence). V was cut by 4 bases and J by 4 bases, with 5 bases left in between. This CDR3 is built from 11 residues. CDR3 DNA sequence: TGTGCCAGTAGTACCATTTACGAGCAGTACTTC. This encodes CASSTIYEQYF.

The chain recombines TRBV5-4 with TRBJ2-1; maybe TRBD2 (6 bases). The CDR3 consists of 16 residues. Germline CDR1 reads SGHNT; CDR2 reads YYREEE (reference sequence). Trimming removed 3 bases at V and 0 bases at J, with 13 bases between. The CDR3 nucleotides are TGTGCCAGCAGCTCGGAAGGAGGGCTCTCCTACAATGAGCAGTTCTTC. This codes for CASSSEGGLSYNEQFF.

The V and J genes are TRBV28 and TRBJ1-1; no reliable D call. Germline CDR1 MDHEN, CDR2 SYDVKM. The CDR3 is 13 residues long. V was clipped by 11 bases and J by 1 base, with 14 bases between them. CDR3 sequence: CAFAPNRNTEAFF. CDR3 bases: TGTGCCTTCGCACCGAACAGGAACACTGAAGCTTTCTTT.

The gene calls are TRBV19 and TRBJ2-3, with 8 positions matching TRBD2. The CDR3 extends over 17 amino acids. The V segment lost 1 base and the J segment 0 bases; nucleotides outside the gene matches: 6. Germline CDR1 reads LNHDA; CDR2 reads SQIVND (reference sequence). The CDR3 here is CASSIGTSGISTDTQYF. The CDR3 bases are TGTGCCAGTAGTATAGGAACTAGCGGAATCAGCACAGATACGCAGTATTTT.

The CDR3, as DNA: TGTGCCAGCAGCTTGGGCAGGCCCACAGATACGCAGTATTTT. It encodes CASSLGRPTDTQYF. The chain uses TRBV5-8 and TRBJ2-3; D not certain. The germline gives CDR1 SGHTS, CDR2 YDEGEE. V dropped 0 bases and J dropped 2 bases, with 7 bases sitting between them. The CDR3 extends over 14 amino acids.

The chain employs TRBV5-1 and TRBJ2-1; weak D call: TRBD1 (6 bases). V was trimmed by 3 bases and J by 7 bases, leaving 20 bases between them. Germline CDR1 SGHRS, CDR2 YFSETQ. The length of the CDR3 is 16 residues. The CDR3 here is CASSSTDPGHRNEQFF. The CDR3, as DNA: TGCGCCAGCAGCTCAACAGATCCGGGACACAGGAATGAGCAGTTCTTC.

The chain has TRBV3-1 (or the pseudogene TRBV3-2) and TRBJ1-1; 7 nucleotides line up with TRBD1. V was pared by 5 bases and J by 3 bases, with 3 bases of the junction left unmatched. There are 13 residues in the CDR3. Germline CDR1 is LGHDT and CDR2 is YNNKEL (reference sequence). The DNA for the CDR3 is TGTGCCAGCAGCTCACAGGGGCACACTGAAGCTTTCTTT. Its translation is CASSSQGHTEAFF.

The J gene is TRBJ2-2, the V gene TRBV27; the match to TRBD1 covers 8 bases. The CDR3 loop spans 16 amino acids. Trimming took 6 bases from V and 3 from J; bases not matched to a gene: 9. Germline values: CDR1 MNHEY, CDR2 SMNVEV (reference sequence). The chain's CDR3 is CASSRNGQGHTGELFF. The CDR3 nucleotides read TGTGCCAGCAGCCGGAATGGACAGGGACACACCGGGGAGCTGTTTTTT.

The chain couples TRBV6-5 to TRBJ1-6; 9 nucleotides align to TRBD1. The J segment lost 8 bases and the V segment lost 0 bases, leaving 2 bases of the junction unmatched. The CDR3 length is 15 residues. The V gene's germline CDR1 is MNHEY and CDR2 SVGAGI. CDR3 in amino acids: CASSYSRTGDSPLHF. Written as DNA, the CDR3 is TGTGCCAGCAGTTACTCCCGGACAGGGGATTCACCCCTCCACTTT.

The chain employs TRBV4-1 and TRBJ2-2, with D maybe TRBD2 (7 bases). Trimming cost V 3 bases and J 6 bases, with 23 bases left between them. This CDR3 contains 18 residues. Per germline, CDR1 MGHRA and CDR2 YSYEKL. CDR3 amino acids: CASSHLGVGGHQAGELFF. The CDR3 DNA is TGCGCCAGCAGCCACCTCGGGGTCGGGGGGCATCAGGCCGGGGAGCTGTTTTTT.

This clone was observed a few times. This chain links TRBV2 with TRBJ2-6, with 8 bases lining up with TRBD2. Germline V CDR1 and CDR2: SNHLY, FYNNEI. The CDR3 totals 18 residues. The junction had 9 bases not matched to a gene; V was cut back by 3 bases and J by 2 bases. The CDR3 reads CASSENPAGVPGANVLTF. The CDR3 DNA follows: TGTGCCAGCAGTGAGAATCCAGCGGGAGTACCTGGGGCCAACGTCCTGACTTTC.

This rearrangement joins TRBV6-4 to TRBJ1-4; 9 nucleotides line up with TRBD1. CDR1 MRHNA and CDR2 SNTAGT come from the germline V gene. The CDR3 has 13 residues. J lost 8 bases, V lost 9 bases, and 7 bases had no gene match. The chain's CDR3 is CARQGASEEKLFF. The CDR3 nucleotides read TGTGCCAGACAGGGGGCTTCCGAAGAAAAACTGTTTTTT.

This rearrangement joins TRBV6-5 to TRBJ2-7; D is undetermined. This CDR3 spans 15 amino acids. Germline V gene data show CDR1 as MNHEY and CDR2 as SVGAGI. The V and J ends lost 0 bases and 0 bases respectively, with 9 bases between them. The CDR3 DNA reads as TGTGCCAGCAGTTACTCCGGCGGATACTCCTACGAGCAGTACTTC. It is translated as CASSYSGGYSYEQYF.

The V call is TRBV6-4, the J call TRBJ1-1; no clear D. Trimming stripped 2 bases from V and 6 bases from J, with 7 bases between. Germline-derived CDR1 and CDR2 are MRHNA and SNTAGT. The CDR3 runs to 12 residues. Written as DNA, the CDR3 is TGTGCCAGCAGTGACGGGCGAGCTGAAGCTTTCTTT. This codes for CASSDGRAEAFF.